A selection of T cell receptor beta chains follows, all from one sample in a study of blood T cell repertoires in COVID-19. Assay: immunoSEQ multiplex PCR; the TCRdb copy retains only in-frame clones and omits some. This table has 270,000 or so clones, 70% to 90% appearing once. Sequencing input: peripheral blood. The receptors were sampled from a woman aged 30 to 39 with COVID-19, enrolled during active disease. Both conserved end residues are part of each CDR3. A D gene is named only where the DNA matches it firmly. Expanded clones get a size class; other rows say once, few or many, or leave the size out.

V gene: TRBV5-1
clone size: .
D gene: TRBD1
J gene: TRBJ1-1
CDR3 DNA: TGCGCCAGCCGCCAGGGGGTTTCGAACACTGAAGCTTTCTTT
CDR3 protein: CASRQGVSNTEAFF

V gene: TRBV12-5
clone size: .
D gene: .
J gene: TRBJ1-1
CDR3 DNA: TGTGCTAGTGGTTTGGGGCGGGGGCGGAACACTGAAGCTTTCTTT
CDR3 protein: CASGLGRGRNTEAFF

V gene: TRBV11-2
clone size: .
D gene: .
J gene: TRBJ1-1
CDR3 DNA: TGTGCCAGCAGCTCCTGGGGGGGGCTTGAAGCTTTCTTT
CDR3 protein: CASSSWGGLEAFF

V gene: TRBV2
clone size: few
D gene: TRBD1
J gene: TRBJ2-2
CDR3 DNA: TGTGCCAGCGTTTTGGACAGGGGGACCGGGGAGCTGTTTTTT
CDR3 protein: CASVLDRGTGELFF

V gene: TRBV2
clone size: .
D gene: TRBD1
J gene: TRBJ2-5
CDR3 DNA: TGTGCCAGCAGCCCAGGGGGCGGAGAGACCCAGTACTTC
CDR3 protein: CASSPGGGETQYF

V gene: TRBV9
clone size: .
D gene: TRBD2
J gene: TRBJ2-7
CDR3 DNA: TGTGCCAGCAGCGTAGGGGAGCGGGGGGGTTACGAGCAGTACTTC
CDR3 protein: CASSVGERGGYEQYF

V gene: TRBV7-9
clone size: .
D gene: .
J gene: TRBJ1-6
CDR3 DNA: TGTGCCAGCAGCTTAGCCAAAGTCGGGTCACCCCTCCACTTT
CDR3 protein: CASSLAKVGSPLHF

V gene: TRBV7-8
clone size: .
D gene: .
J gene: TRBJ2-5
CDR3 DNA: TGTGCCAGCAGCCGCAGGGGCGGGGGCCCCGAGCTCCAGTACTTC
CDR3 protein: CASSRRGGGPELQYF

V gene: TRBV24-1
clone size: .
D gene: .
J gene: TRBJ2-1
CDR3 DNA: TGTGCCACCAGGGGGGGACCTGGGATAGATGAGCAGTTCTTC
CDR3 protein: CATRGGPGIDEQFF

V gene: TRBV12-3/TRBV12-4
clone size: .
D gene: .
J gene: TRBJ1-5
CDR3 DNA: TGTGCCAGCAGTTCAGGGCTGAGTCAGCCCCAGCATTTT
CDR3 protein: CASSSGLSQPQHF

V gene: TRBV28
clone size: .
D gene: .
J gene: TRBJ2-1
CDR3 DNA: TGTGCCAGCAGTTTAGTAAACGGTCTCGTTTCTGGGCAGTTCTTC
CDR3 protein: CASSLVNGLVSGQFF

V gene: TRBV2
clone size: .
D gene: TRBD1
J gene: TRBJ2-1
CDR3 DNA: TGTGCCAGCAGTGAAACAGGGGCGAGCTCCTACAATGAGCAGTTCTTC
CDR3 protein: CASSETGASSYNEQFF

V gene: TRBV6-5
clone size: .
D gene: .
J gene: TRBJ1-5
CDR3 DNA: TGTGCCAGCAGTTACTCCCGGTGGCTAGGTGATCAGCCCCAGCATTTT
CDR3 protein: CASSYSRWLGDQPQHF

V gene: TRBV10-2
clone size: .
D gene: TRBD2
J gene: TRBJ2-3
CDR3 DNA: TGCGCCAGCAGCTTCGGACTAGCGGGGGGCGAGGATACGCAGTATTTT
CDR3 protein: CASSFGLAGGEDTQYF

V gene: TRBV29-1
clone size: .
D gene: TRBD1
J gene: TRBJ2-7
CDR3 DNA: TGCAGCGCCTCGAGGGGACAGGTCTACGAGCAGTACTTC
CDR3 protein: CSASRGQVYEQYF

V gene: TRBV27
clone size: few
D gene: TRBD1
J gene: TRBJ1-5
CDR3 DNA: TGTGCCAGCAGTTTATTACCCTATGGGACAGGAGGTAACAATCAGCCCCAGCATTTT
CDR3 protein: CASSLLPYGTGGNNQPQHF

V gene: TRBV5-1
clone size: .
D gene: .
J gene: TRBJ2-7
CDR3 DNA: TGCGCCAGCAGCTTAGGGGGTGTCTACGAGCAGTACTTC
CDR3 protein: CASSLGGVYEQYF

V gene: TRBV28
clone size: .
D gene: TRBD1
J gene: TRBJ2-7
CDR3 DNA: TGTGCCAGCCGGGACAGGGTTTCCGAGCAGTACTTC
CDR3 protein: CASRDRVSEQYF